Presented here are 20 T cell receptor beta chains from one specimen sequenced in a study of T cell clusters in autoimmune cytopenias. TRB was amplified from about 260 ng of peripheral blood genomic DNA per sample. TRB was amplified by touch-down multiplex PCR, primer pools A and B combined. After re-calling the multiplex PCR reads, TCRdb lists one entry per CDR3 protein, DNA absent. This listing includes about 3,100 distinct CDR3 sequences. The sample comprised peripheral blood. All receptors come from a human donor with an autoimmune cytopenia or autoimmune hepatitis (not recorded which).

By frequency, this clonotype registers medium-sized (0.01 to 0.1%). The chain links TRBV6-1 to TRBJ2-7; the D call of TRBD1 rests on TCRdb alone, since no DNA is present to check it. Per germline, CDR1 MNHNS and CDR2 SASEGT. The CDR3 covers 13 residues. This CDR3 reads CASRIPDRDEQYF.

This rearrangement joins TRBV6-4 to TRBJ1-6; TCRdb gives TRBD1 as the D gene, but with no DNA this cannot be confirmed. Germline V gene data show CDR1 as MRHNA and CDR2 as SNTAGT. This CDR3 is built from 15 residues. The CDR3 is CASRSDRGVNSPLHF.

According to its frequency, this clonotype is medium-sized. This chain links TRBV15 with TRBJ1-6; the TCRdb call, TRBD1, lacks DNA for checking. This CDR3 has 16 amino acids. Germline CDR1 reads LNHNV; CDR2 reads YYDKDF (reference sequence). CDR3 sequence reads: CATSGGLGQINSPLHF.

According to its frequency, this clonotype is large. The rearrangement links TRBV29-1 to TRBJ2-7; the D call of TRBD1 rests on TCRdb alone, since no DNA is present to check it. This CDR3 spans 15 amino acids. The germline CDR1 and CDR2 sequences are SQVTM and ANQGSEA. CDR3 residues: CSVEVWTGSSYEQYF.

The V gene is TRBV5-4, the J gene TRBJ1-1; there is no DNA to check the TCRdb D call of TRBD1. Germline CDR1 is SGHNT and CDR2 is YYREEE (reference sequence). The CDR3 consists of 15 residues. The CDR3 protein is CASRQSDRGPTEAFF. The complete variable domain, with remaining parts taken from reference TRBV5-4 and TRBJ1-1, reads ETGVTQSPTHLIKTRGQQVTLRCSSQSGHNTVSWYQQALGQGPQFIFQYYREEENGRGNFPPRFSGLQFPNYSSELNVNALELDDSALYLCASRQSDRGPTEAFFGQGTRLTVV.

According to its frequency, this clonotype is medium-sized. The J gene is TRBJ2-2, the V gene TRBV12-3 or TRBV12-4; the D call from TCRdb, TRBD1, cannot be confirmed without DNA. The CDR3 has 16 amino acids. CDR3 residues: CASSWLGQGHTGELFF.

According to its frequency, this clonotype is medium-sized. CDR3 residues: CASSSRLAGGIEETQYF. J is TRBJ2-5 and V is TRBV5-6; there is no DNA to check the TCRdb D call of TRBD2. Germline loops: CDR1 SGHDT, CDR2 YYEEEE. This CDR3 comprises 17 residues.

This clonotype is medium-sized by frequency. The chain employs TRBV6-2 or TRBV6-3 and TRBJ2-7; lacking DNA, the TRBD1 call made by TCRdb goes unchecked. The CDR3 contains 11 residues. Germline-derived CDR1 and CDR2 are MNHEY and SVGEGT. The CDR3 here is CASSLYRTQYF.

This clonotype ranks as medium-sized in terms of frequency. This chain connects TRBV19 to TRBJ1-6; TCRdb gives TRBD1 as the D gene, but with no DNA this cannot be confirmed. Germline loops: CDR1 LNHDA, CDR2 SQIVND (reference sequence). The CDR3 covers 14 residues. CDR3 residues: CASSASGGKSPLHF. The whole variable domain, remainder taken from reference TRBV19 and TRBJ1-6, is DGGITQSPKYLFRKEGQNVTLSCEQNLNHDAMYWYRQDPGQGLRLIYYSQIVNDFQKGDIAEGYSVSREKKESFPLTVTSAQKNPTAFYLCASSASGGKSPLHFGNGTRLTVT.

The rearrangement links TRBV20-1 to TRBJ2-1; lacking DNA, the TRBD1 call made by TCRdb goes unchecked. The germline V gene has CDR1 DFQATT and CDR2 SNEGSKA (reference sequence). The CDR3 consists of 17 residues. CDR3 sequence: CSARALRQERAYNEQFF.

By frequency, this clonotype registers medium-sized. This chain joins TRBV19 and TRBJ1-1. The CDR3 consists of 13 residues. Germline V gene sequence: CDR1 LNHDA, CDR2 SQIVND (reference sequence). This CDR3 reads CASSIGVKTEAFF.

The chain uses TRBV7-9 and TRBJ1-2. The CDR3 is 12 amino acids. Looked up from germline, CDR1 is SEHNR and CDR2 is FQNEAQ (reference sequence). CDR3 in amino acids: CASGRGGYGYTF.

This clonotype is identified as medium-sized from frequency. The chain has TRBV6-1 and TRBJ2-3; the TCRdb D gene call, TRBD1, has no DNA to confirm it. The CDR3 spans 15 residues. Germline CDR1 reads MNHNS; CDR2 reads SASEGT. CDR3 sequence: CASSETQGGTDTQYF.

The chain uses TRBV6-1 and TRBJ1-3. This CDR3 region has 15 residues. Germline-derived CDR1 and CDR2 are MNHNS and SASEGT. CDR3 in amino acids: CAISFSLDPTNTIYF.

This clonotype is medium-sized by frequency. The chain carries TRBV6-1 and TRBJ1-4; checking the TCRdb D call of TRBD1 is not possible without DNA. Germline-derived CDR1 and CDR2 are MNHNS and SASEGT. This CDR3 has 18 residues. CDR3 loop: CASSRGQFVARKHEKLFF.

This clonotype is classed as medium-sized by frequency. V gene TRBV6-1 combines with J gene TRBJ2-3; absent DNA, TCRdb's TRBD1 call cannot be checked. This CDR3 spans 14 amino acids. The germline CDR1 and CDR2 sequences are MNHNS and SASEGT. The CDR3 protein is CASSPPTDTDTQYF.

This chain links TRBV21-1 with TRBJ1-5; TCRdb indicates TRBD1, and absent DNA this call remains unverified. TRBV21-1 counts as a pseudogene. The CDR3 is 18 amino acids. CDR3 region: CASSKSWSGEVGNQPQHF.

Frequency places this clonotype as medium-sized. The chain employs TRBV19 and TRBJ1-5; lacking DNA, the TRBD1 call made by TCRdb goes unchecked. Germline V gives CDR1 LNHDA, CDR2 SQIVND (reference sequence). The CDR3 is 15 residues long. CDR3: CASSPQKGGNQPQHF.

This clonotype is deemed medium-sized by its frequency. This rearrangement joins TRBV6-2 or TRBV6-3 to TRBJ2-7; no DNA is available, so the TRBD1 call from TCRdb remains unchecked. Germline CDR1 and CDR2: MNHEY and SVGEGT. The CDR3 has 16 residues. Here the CDR3 reads CASSFYTGTYSYEQYF.

The chain is built from TRBV24-1 and TRBJ2-3. Per the germline V gene, CDR1 is KGHDR and CDR2 is SFDVKD. The CDR3 consists of 12 residues. The CDR3: CATSLASDTQYF.